The rows below give T cell receptor beta chains drawn from one sample of a study of blood T cell repertoires in COVID-19. Generated by immunoSEQ multiplex PCR, the TCRdb table keeps only in-frame clones and is missing some. The table has about 64,000 clones, roughly 82% seen once. Sequenced sample: peripheral blood. These receptors all come from a woman aged 55-69 years with acute or convalescent COVID-19. CDR3s include the opening cysteine and the closing phenylalanine or tryptophan. Fields, in order: V gene, clone size, J gene, D gene, CDR3 protein, CDR3 DNA. A D gene is named only where the DNA matches it firmly. Clone size is given for some rows only: seen once, a few or many times, or a class if the clone is expanded.

TRBV5-4,.,TRBJ1-5,TRBD1,CASSQGTGDYQPQHF,TGTGCCAGCAGCCAAGGGACAGGGGACTATCAGCCCCAGCATTTT
TRBV27,.,TRBJ1-1,.,CASNPGGGFMNTEAFF,TGTGCCAGCAACCCTGGGGGGGGCTTCATGAACACTGAAGCTTTCTTT
TRBV19,.,TRBJ1-5,.,CASRRYNNQPQHF,TGTGCCAGTAGGAGGTATAACAATCAGCCCCAGCATTTT
TRBV5-1,.,TRBJ2-3,.,CASKDSGTDTQYF,TGCGCCAGCAAAGACAGCGGCACAGATACGCAGTATTTT
TRBV11-2,once,TRBJ1-2,TRBD1,CASGGGTGSNYGYTF,TGTGCCAGTGGCGGAGGGACAGGCTCTAACTATGGCTACACCTTC
TRBV3-1/TRBV3-2,few,TRBJ2-1,TRBD2,CASSRIAGGNEQFF,TGTGCCAGCAGCCGAATAGCGGGGGGGAATGAGCAGTTCTTC
TRBV20-1,once,TRBJ2-3,TRBD2,CSASPGLAGGRGDTQYF,TGCAGTGCTAGTCCCGGACTAGCGGGGGGGCGTGGAGATACGCAGTATTTT
TRBV9,.,TRBJ1-5,.,CASSVGSSGNQPQHF,TGTGCCAGCAGCGTAGGGTCAAGCGGCAATCAGCCCCAGCATTTT
TRBV11-3,.,TRBJ1-6,.,CASSLTRGSPLHF,TGTGCCAGCAGCTTAACTCGGGGTTCACCCCTCCACTTT
TRBV11-2,.,TRBJ1-1,.,CASSLGQMNTEAFF,TGTGCCAGCAGCTTAGGCCAGATGAACACTGAAGCTTTCTTT
TRBV11-2,.,TRBJ2-1,TRBD2,CASSEYGTSGGAWNEQFF,TGTGCCAGCAGCGAGTACGGGACTAGCGGGGGGGCTTGGAATGAGCAGTTCTTC
TRBV5-1,.,TRBJ1-1,.,CASSSVGATEAFF,TGCGCCAGCAGTTCGGTAGGGGCCACTGAAGCTTTCTTT
TRBV5-1,.,TRBJ2-3,TRBD2,CASHSGGAATDTQYF,TGCGCCAGCCATAGCGGGGGGGCCGCGACAGATACGCAGTATTTT
TRBV19,.,TRBJ1-2,.,CASSIGSRGGYGYTF,TGTGCCAGTAGTATAGGTTCACGGGGAGGCTATGGCTACACCTTC
TRBV11-2,.,TRBJ1-6,.,CASSLVPLQGYNSPLHF,TGTGCCAGCAGCTTAGTTCCCCTCCAGGGTTATAATTCACCCCTCCACTTT
TRBV2,.,TRBJ1-2,TRBD1,CASTQGDVYGYTF,TGTGCCAGCACCCAGGGGGACGTTTATGGCTACACCTTC
TRBV2,few,TRBJ1-6,.,CASSEARVNSPLHF,TGTGCCAGCAGTGAAGCCCGGGTCAATTCACCCCTCCACTTT
TRBV7-9,once,TRBJ2-7,TRBD2,CASSAPGGLAGGFVYEQYF,TGTGCCAGCAGCGCCCCTGGGGGACTAGCGGGGGGCTTTGTCTACGAGCAGTACTTC